This TCR beta chain was identified during a study of a mutant IDH1 vaccine in newly diagnosed glioma (dated by TCRdb to the early 2020s). At the level of the whole study: In the chemotherapy-containing groups, vaccination started alongside temozolomide cycles, whereas in patients who had radiotherapy alone it started 4-6 weeks after radiotherapy. The week-35 safety follow-up was designated visit V12, and the week-47 end of study was designated visit V13. Prior to enrollment, standard therapy consisting of radiotherapy alone, temozolomide alone, or radiochemotherapy with temozolomide had been administered to patients, with the combination being received by most patients. Six visits were used for peripheral blood collection: V03 (baseline), V05, V07, V10, V12 and V13. Of the approximately 35 treated patients, around 60% were male and around 38% were female, and a mean age of 40.4 years was recorded. Longitudinal TCRB deep sequencing was performed for about two dozen treated patients wherever samples were available for exploratory analyses.

The receptor library was made with the immunoSEQ multiplex PCR assay. The hsTCRB Kit was used according to the manufacturer's protocol to amplify rearranged TCR beta chain sequences. An Illumina MiSeq was used to sequence the TCRB libraries. As for the original processing: Demultiplexing, trimming and gene mapping were performed with the kit vendor's proprietary platform. TCRdb limited this immuneACCESS table to in-frame rearrangements with V and J called. A share of clones is missing; checked studies link under half to unresolved V genes, and the rest is unexplained. The D gene and trimming were derived from the DNA, and the V and J assignments and clone size from that table. The table for this sample lists tens of thousands of clones; 70% to 90% of them were counted only once. The ten largest clones take up roughly 2% of the sample. Concerning this clone: The specificity of this receptor is unknown. No clone much larger than this one lies a single base away; base qualities are absent.

The time point label here, explained by the study, means: week 35, safety follow-up. Each vaccine dose was 300 ug of a 20-mer mutant IDH1 peptide in Montanide, given subcutaneously with topical imiquimod. Eight vaccinations were administered to patients in weeks 1, 3, 5, 7, 11, 15, 19 and 23, corresponding to visits V03 through V10. All donors had newly diagnosed IDH1-mutant astrocytomas of WHO grade 3 or 4 that showed loss of nuclear ATRX. The samples were drawn from NOA16, a multicentre, single-arm, open-label phase I trial in Germany that tested a mutant IDH1 peptide vaccine in humans for the first time. The DNeasy Blood and Tissue Kit was used to extract genomic DNA from EDTA blood for TCRB sequencing. What the authors observed across the whole study: Selection of PBMC samples for TCRB deep sequencing was based on availability. Across multiple MHC alleles, vaccine-induced immune responses were seen in around 93% of patients. Changes in the top peripheral T cell clonotypes picked up by TCRB sequencing did not appear to be linked to pseudoprogression. The authors noted that analyses of patient blood samples could not be reproduced because of sample limitations.

Reading the germline V gene gives CDR1 KGHSH and CDR2 LQKENI. The germline V and J ends show losses of 3 bases and 5 bases respectively, and no gene match explains 6 bases of the junction. From the cysteine up to the phenylalanine, the CDR3 has a length of 15 residues. Here the CDR3 DNA is all that survives: 45 bases in frame from base 1. The sample in question was PBMCs, obtained from a glioma patient whose treatment included an IDH1 peptide vaccine. Here the chain combines TRBV18 and TRBJ2-2; 7 central nucleotides agree with TRBD1. The receptor was derived from a man in his thirties or forties with glioma. The CDR3 sequence is CASSPSGQQTGELFF. The nucleotide sequence reads as follows: TGTGCCAGCTCACCGTCGGGACAGCAGACCGGGGAGCTGTTTTTT.